The sequence of this TCR beta chain was determined in a study of cytomegalovirus exposure and HLA in healthy donors. Concerning this clone itself: As yet, its antigen is unknown.

PCR employed 60 Vbeta and 13 Jbeta primers. Produced via immunoSEQ multiplex PCR; TCRdb's table is partial and in-frame only. The sample yields 180,000 or so clones, around 80% seen once. Study-wide points: Several of the most significant clusters were apparently associated with common viral pathogens in a later analysis. Highly shared variants forming one cluster were likely a sequencing artifact. Previously analyzed data showed that most TCR beta V segments were productive at a frequency of about 87% or about 30%. It was assumed in the presence/absence analyses that sequencing depth was roughly uniform across donors.

The CDR3 sequence is 13 residues long. Trimming took off 8 bases at V and 3 bases at J, with 14 bases between the two ends. CDR1 and CDR2 (germline): MNHNS, SASEGT. Specimen: PBMCs. This sequence joins TRBV6-1 and TRBJ2-7, with D possibly TRBD1 on 5 matching bases. This TCR derives from a woman aged 45-60 years in good health and CMV-seropositive. Written as DNA, the CDR3 is TGTGCCAGCGGCAGGGCTAGTTACTACGAGCAGTACTTC. Amino acids: CASGRASYYEQYF.